The rows below give T cell receptor beta chains drawn from one sample of a study of monozygotic twins with inflammatory bowel disease. TCRdb reanalyzed the 5' RACE reads and collapses them to one entry per CDR3 protein, without DNA. The sample has about 450,000 distinct CDR3 sequences. Sequencing used blood. All receptors come from a human donor with ulcerative colitis or Crohn's disease, or a healthy co-twin of an affected twin (not recorded which). CDR3s include the opening cysteine and the closing phenylalanine or tryptophan. The order of the fields is CDR3 length, J gene, V gene, CDR3 protein.

14 TRBJ1-1 TRBV11-2 CASSAETGSTEAFF
15 TRBJ1-5 TRBV19 CASSIGDSYNQPQHF
12 TRBJ1-2 TRBV20-1 CSVGQNTYGYTF
14 TRBJ1-2 TRBV6-1 CASSEEQGVDGYTF
15 TRBJ2-5 TRBV2 CASRGRGPPQETQYF
13 TRBJ2-7 TRBV14 CASSPTRIGEQYF
14 TRBJ1-5 TRBV10-3 CAISEIQGAQPQHF
15 TRBJ2-1 TRBV7-9 CASSLFRDRVNEQFF
14 TRBJ2-2 TRBV6-4 CASTPSANTGELFF
15 TRBJ2-3 TRBV5-5 CASSSLGGLAGSQYF
16 TRBJ2-3 TRBV12-3/TRBV12-4 CASSLNRASLTDTQYF
18 TRBJ1-1 TRBV5-1 CASSLGTGRGVMNTEAFF
13 TRBJ1-2 TRBV25-1 CASSGPRDYGYTF
14 TRBJ1-1 TRBV5-1 CASSPGQVNTEAFF
11 TRBJ1-1 TRBV18 CASSPSAEAFF
16 TRBJ2-5 TRBV7-9 CASSRRLASGQETQYF
15 TRBJ1-2 TRBV20-1 CSARTKADIGYGYTF
16 TRBJ2-2 TRBV5-1 CASSLWGTPNTGELFF
16 TRBJ2-1 TRBV20-1 CSARTLSGRAPNEQFF
14 TRBJ2-5 TRBV5-1 CASSFDRGGETQYF
15 TRBJ2-7 TRBV6-1 CASNSRVSGIYEQYF
15 TRBJ1-6 TRBV11-2 CASSPLGGYNSPLHF
17 TRBJ2-7 TRBV6-5 CASSYSILGQGAYEQYF
16 TRBJ2-6 TRBV20-1 CSARPLTGSGANVLTF
14 TRBJ2-5 TRBV20-1 CSARAQTGGKTQYF
15 TRBJ2-1 TRBV12-3/TRBV12-4 CASSLTGGDYPEQFF
16 TRBJ2-2 TRBV12-3/TRBV12-4 CASSPLAGENTGELFF
15 TRBJ2-7 TRBV5-1 CASSRGQGLSYEQYF
15 TRBJ2-3 TRBV5-1 CASSLDSVTTDTQYF
13 TRBJ2-7 TRBV12-3/TRBV12-4 CASSLEGGHEQYF
15 TRBJ1-2 TRBV4-2 CASSQGDREGYGYTF
17 TRBJ1-5 TRBV19 CASLRGAGRGDNQPQHF
14 TRBJ2-7 TRBV18 CASSPPDRGGEQYF
12 TRBJ2-3 TRBV29-1 CSVEPFTDTQYF
14 TRBJ1-1 TRBV5-1 CASSYRSLNTEAFF
14 TRBJ2-7 TRBV30 CAWADRLPNYEQYF
12 TRBJ2-7 TRBV29-1 CSVEDLRYEQYF
17 TRBJ2-7 TRBV5-5 CASSSYLPGPRGYEQYF
14 TRBJ2-7 TRBV19 CASSLGPSQHEQYF
14 TRBJ2-1 TRBV7-2 CASSLGSFGNEQFF
14 TRBJ1-2 TRBV5-1 CASSLEGREYGYTF
11 TRBJ1-3 TRBV29-1 CSATIGNTIYF
13 TRBJ1-2 TRBV6-2/TRBV6-3 CASSLRDDYGYTF
16 TRBJ2-1 TRBV7-2 CASSLDNPGTSGRTGF
13 TRBJ2-2 TRBV5-1 CASSFQEAGELFF
15 TRBJ2-2 TRBV10-3 CAISLRQGAAGELFF
14 TRBJ1-4 TRBV12-3/TRBV12-4 CASSLGGGNEKLFF
14 TRBJ1-1 TRBV6-1 CATLGGLFNTEAFF
11 TRBJ1-1 TRBV12-3/TRBV12-4 CASSYSQEAFF
14 TRBJ2-5 TRBV5-1 CASSLEGLAETQYF
13 TRBJ2-2 TRBV7-2 CAGAGPNTGELFF
14 TRBJ2-4 TRBV9 CASSVEPEVDIQYF
14 TRBJ2-5 TRBV12-3/TRBV12-4 CASSFRLARETQYF